This T cell receptor (beta chain) emerged from a study of human T cells and chemical hapten exposure. Trimming took 2 bases from V and 0 from J; bases not matched to a gene: 8. CDR1 is SGHAT and CDR2 is FQDESV in the germline V gene (reference sequence). There are 17 residues in the CDR3. A single record per CDR3 protein comes from TCRdb applying MiXCR to the RACE reads. The repertoire holds approximately 79,000 distinct CDR3 sequences, with roughly 8.7% as singletons. Time point described: healthy volunteer bleed at 6 weeks. The starting material, unfractionated whole blood, was used for total RNA extraction. This clonotype was observed many times.

The sequenced sample was whole blood. The TCR comes from a male donor in good health. Some clones in this sample may be carry-over from other donors' samples. The chain carries TRBV11-1 and TRBJ2-3, with 7 nucleotides matching TRBD2. The chain's CDR3 is CASSLRRLAASTDTQYF. CDR3 DNA: TGTGCCAGCAGCTTACGGCGGCTAGCGGCCAGCACAGATACGCAGTATTTT.